This T cell receptor beta chain was retrieved from a study of T cells after yellow fever vaccination. Turning to the study itself: SMART-Seq v4 Ultra Low Input prepared libraries from low-cell fractions. Study-wide results and caveats: Post-booster repertoires again held most primary-vaccination clones (roughly 96% CD4, 75% to 90% CD8). Abundant clonotypes from the bulk population could have been carried over as contaminants into FACS-sorted repertoires.

V dropped 4 bases and J dropped 4 bases, with 8 bases sitting between them. CDR3 length: 13 amino acids. From the 5' RACE reads, TCRdb called clonotypes with MiXCR, one entry per CDR3 protein. The profile covers some 350,000 distinct CDR3 sequences, with roughly 8.7% appearing a single time and more than 15% taken by the ten largest. This clonotype was detected many times. The antigen remains undetermined. The clonotype originates from a man aged 18 to 30 who received the YFV17D yellow fever vaccine. The sample consisted of PBMCs, taken on the day of the first yellow fever vaccination. The chain links TRBV12-3 or TRBV12-4 to TRBJ1-5; D not certain. CDR3 amino acids: CASSYRPNQPQHF. In DNA, the CDR3 is TGTGCCAGCAGTTACCGGCCAAATCAGCCCCAGCATTTT.